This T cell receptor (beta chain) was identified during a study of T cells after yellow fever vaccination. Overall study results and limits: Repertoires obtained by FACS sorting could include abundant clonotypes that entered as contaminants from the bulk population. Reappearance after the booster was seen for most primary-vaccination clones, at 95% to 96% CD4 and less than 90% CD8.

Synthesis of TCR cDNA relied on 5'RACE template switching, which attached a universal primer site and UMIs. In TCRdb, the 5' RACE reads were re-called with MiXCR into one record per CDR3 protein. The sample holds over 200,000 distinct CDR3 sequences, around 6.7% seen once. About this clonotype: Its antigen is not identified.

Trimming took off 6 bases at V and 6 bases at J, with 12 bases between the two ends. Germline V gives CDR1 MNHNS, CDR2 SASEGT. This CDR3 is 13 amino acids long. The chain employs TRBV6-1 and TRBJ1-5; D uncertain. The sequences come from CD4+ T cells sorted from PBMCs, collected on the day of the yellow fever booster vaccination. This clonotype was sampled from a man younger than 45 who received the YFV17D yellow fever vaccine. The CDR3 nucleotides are TGTGCCAGCAGGTCACAAATTGGTCAGCCCCAGCATTTT. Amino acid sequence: CASRSQIGQPQHF.